This T cell receptor (beta chain) stems from a study of B cell selection in AIRE deficiency. Study-level findings and limits: CDR3s were shorter in shared Treg sequences, reflecting few non-templated nucleotide insertions. TCRbeta-only data showed 36.6% of shared healthy Treg sequences in healthy Tconv.

The germline gives CDR1 LNHDA, CDR2 SQIVND (reference sequence). The V and J ends lost 5 bases and 2 bases, in that order; junction bases with no gene match: 9. This CDR3 region has 17 residues. Regulatory T cells were sorted as CD4+CD25hiCD127low/negative. As concerns this clone: Its specificity is not known.

In the source study's methods: Pooled Tregs gave roughly 5.6x10^4 patient and some 90,000 donor TCRbeta sequences. Here immunoSEQ multiplex PCR was the method, and the copy in TCRdb shows in-frame clones only, minus some. V and J calls and clone size are given by that table; D and trimming were obtained from the DNA. The profile covers about 22,000 clones, with over 90% appearing a single time and 2% taken by the ten largest. This sequence joins TRBV19 and TRBJ2-3; TRBD2 matches at 11 bases. The sequenced sample was Tregs sorted from PBMCs. The origin of this receptor is a human donor with AIRE deficiency. The CDR3 sequence is CASSAPGTSGYTDTQYF. Written as DNA, the CDR3 is TGTGCCAGTAGTGCTCCCGGGACTAGCGGATACACAGATACGCAGTATTTT. The whole variable domain, remainder taken from reference TRBV19 and TRBJ2-3, is DGGITQSPKYLFRKEGQNVTLSCEQNLNHDAMYWYRQDPGQGLRLIYYSQIVNDFQKGDIAEGYSVSREKKESFPLTVTSAQKNPTAFYLCASSAPGTSGYTDTQYFGPGTRLTVL.